A single sample is the source of the 2 T cell receptor beta chains below, sequenced in a study of metastatic and nonmetastatic thyroid tumors. TCRdb re-clonotyped the PCR reads through MiXCR. The table shows about 14,000 clones, with about 23% occurring only once. There were no patients who had received any treatment before thyroid surgery. The sample consisted of blood. All receptors come from a female donor with papillary thyroid cancer or a benign thyroid nodule (not recorded which). Some clones in this sample may be carry-over from other donors' samples.

As regards this clone: The CDR3 end shows no conserved phenylalanine or tryptophan, and so a read error is likely. The chain recombines TRBV12-3 or TRBV12-4 with TRBJ1-2; D is perhaps TRBD1 (5 bases). The CDR3 extends over 18 amino acids. Trimming removed 4 bases from V and 3 bases from J, with 24 bases in between. CDR3 coding DNA: TGTGCCAGCAGTTCTGGGGCTATTGACTCCCTCCGGCACTATGGCTACACCGTC. Protein: CASSSGAIDSLRHYGYTV.

This clone is judged medium-sized (0.01 to 0.1%). V usage is TRBV27 and J usage is TRBJ1-6; weak D call: TRBD1 (5 bases). Trimming shortened V by 5 bases and J by 6 bases, and 20 bases separated the two germline ends. The CDR3 length is 17 residues. In germline, CDR1 is MNHEY, CDR2 SMNVEV (reference sequence). DNA of the CDR3: TGTGCCAGCAGTGGGCCCGACAGAAGAACATCTAATTCACCCCTCCACTTT. Its protein is CASSGPDRRTSNSPLHF.